Listed below are T cell receptor beta chains from one sample, sequenced in a study of identical twins. TCRdb reprocessed the 5' RACE reads with MiXCR, giving one entry per CDR3 protein. Here the sample spans about 520,000 distinct CDR3 sequences, 22% being singletons. The same specimen was also included in a second study, on T cells expressing NK-cell markers.

Source material: CD4+ T cells sorted from blood. These receptors were taken from a young woman in good health. CDR3s leave out the opening cysteine and the closing phenylalanine or tryptophan.

V,CDR3
TRBV20-1,SARPGDREGEQY
TRBV7-8,ASSLARALTNTQY
TRBV7-8,ASSSPRALSGNTIY
TRBV25-1,ASEGDRGTTDTQY
TRBV7-9,ASSPPGVAGNTIY
TRBV11-2,ASSLDRSWRYNEQF
TRBV5-5,ASSPAIVATGQY
TRBV21-1,ASSERDLHEQY
TRBV20-1,SAAIGTIKETQY
TRBV14,ASSLRQGVSGYT
TRBV4-2,ASSQEAGGPYEQF
TRBV20-1,SASGGSDTQY
TRBV5-5,ASSFEGGSYEQY
TRBV20-1,SARDSGGKNTGELF
TRBV3-1,ASSPSRAGVPF
TRBV20-1,SALLDTQY
TRBV6-5,ASSYEPGAQALH
TRBV6-1,ASSSFRQRGRGKLF
TRBV7-9,ASSLGGQRLAEAF
TRBV27,ASSRPGRGEETQY